This T cell receptor beta chain was sequenced during a study of blood T cells in healthy people across ages. The extraction recovered at least 5.5 micrograms of total RNA per sample. Through a sample-barcoded 5' primer and a J-beta primer mix, a second PCR was run for roughly 7 to 11 cycles. TCRdb redid the calling of the 5' RACE reads with MiXCR, one entry per CDR3 protein. The sample carries 1.6 million or so distinct CDR3 sequences, 30% to 40% recorded once. Trimming shortened V by 3 bases and J by 3 bases, and 18 bases separated the two germline ends. Germline CDR1 is WSHSY and CDR2 is SAAADI. The CDR3 sequence is 16 residues long.

The clonotype comes from a woman in her thirties in good health. The chain has TRBV10-2 and TRBJ2-7, with D perhaps TRBD2 (6 bases). Sequenced: blood. CDR3 residues: CASSDPFGGRVYEQYF. The CDR3 DNA is TGCGCCAGCAGTGACCCCTTTGGGGGGAGAGTCTACGAGCAGTACTTC.